This T cell receptor (beta chain) comes out of a study of blood T cell repertoires in COVID-19. Clones were sequenced by immunoSEQ multiplex PCR, and TCRdb holds only the in-frame ones, with some missing. The table records around 130,000 clones, less than 90% of them present only once. A single count supports this clone. Trimming took 1 base from V and 5 from J, leaving 12 bases between them. Germline V gene sequence: CDR1 MGHRA, CDR2 YSYEKL. The CDR3 spans 15 residues. Sequencing was done on a sample of peripheral blood. The TCR comes from a man aged 55 to 70 with acute or convalescent COVID-19. The chain carries TRBV4-1 and TRBJ1-5; D is ambiguous. CDR3 sequence (DNA): TGCGCCAGCAGCCAAGTGGCCCCAGATCATCAGCCCCAGCATTTT. Encoded protein: CASSQVAPDHQPQHF.